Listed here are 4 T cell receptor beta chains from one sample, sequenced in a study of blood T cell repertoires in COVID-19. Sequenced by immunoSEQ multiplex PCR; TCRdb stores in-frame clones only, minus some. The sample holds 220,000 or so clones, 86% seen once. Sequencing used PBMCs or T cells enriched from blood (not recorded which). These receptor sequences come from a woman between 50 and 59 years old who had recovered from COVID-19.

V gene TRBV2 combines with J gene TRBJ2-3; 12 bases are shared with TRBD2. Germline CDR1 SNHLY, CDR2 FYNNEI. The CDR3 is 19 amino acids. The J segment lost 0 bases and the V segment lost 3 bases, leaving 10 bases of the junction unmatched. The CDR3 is CASSEFELAGGSSTDTQYF. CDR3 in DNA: TGTGCCAGCAGTGAGTTTGAACTAGCGGGAGGTTCTAGCACAGATACGCAGTATTTT.

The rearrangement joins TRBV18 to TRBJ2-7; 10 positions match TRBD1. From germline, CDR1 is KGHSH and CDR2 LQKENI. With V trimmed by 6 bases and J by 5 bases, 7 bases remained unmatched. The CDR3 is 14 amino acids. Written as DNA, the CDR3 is TGTGCCAGCTCTCTGGGGACAGGGGACCACGAGCAGTACTTC. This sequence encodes CASSLGTGDHEQYF. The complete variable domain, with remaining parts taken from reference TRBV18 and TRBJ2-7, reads NAGVMQNPRHLVRRRGQEARLRCSPMKGHSHVYWYRQLPEEGLKFMVYLQKENIIDESGMPKERFSAEFPKEGPSILRIQQVVRGDSAAYFCASSLGTGDHEQYFGPGTRLTVT.

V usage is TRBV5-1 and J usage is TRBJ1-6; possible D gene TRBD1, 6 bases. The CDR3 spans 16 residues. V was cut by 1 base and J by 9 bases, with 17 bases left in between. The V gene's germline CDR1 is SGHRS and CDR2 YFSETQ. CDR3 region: CASSLMPGHLISPLHF. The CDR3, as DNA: TGCGCCAGCAGCTTGATGCCGGGACACCTCATTTCACCCCTCCACTTT.

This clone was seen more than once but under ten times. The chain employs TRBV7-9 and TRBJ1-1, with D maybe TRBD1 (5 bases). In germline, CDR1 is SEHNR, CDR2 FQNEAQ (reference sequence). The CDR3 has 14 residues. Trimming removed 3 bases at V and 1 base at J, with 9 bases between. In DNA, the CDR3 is TGTGCCAGCAGCTTTGGGGCCACGAACACTGAAGCTTTCTTT. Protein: CASSFGATNTEAFF. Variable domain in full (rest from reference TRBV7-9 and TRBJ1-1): DTGVSQNPRHKITKRGQNVTFRCDPISEHNRLYWYRQTLGQGPEFLTYFQNEAQLEKSRLLSDRFSAERPKGSFSTLEIQRTEQGDSAMYLCASSFGATNTEAFFGQGTRLTVV.